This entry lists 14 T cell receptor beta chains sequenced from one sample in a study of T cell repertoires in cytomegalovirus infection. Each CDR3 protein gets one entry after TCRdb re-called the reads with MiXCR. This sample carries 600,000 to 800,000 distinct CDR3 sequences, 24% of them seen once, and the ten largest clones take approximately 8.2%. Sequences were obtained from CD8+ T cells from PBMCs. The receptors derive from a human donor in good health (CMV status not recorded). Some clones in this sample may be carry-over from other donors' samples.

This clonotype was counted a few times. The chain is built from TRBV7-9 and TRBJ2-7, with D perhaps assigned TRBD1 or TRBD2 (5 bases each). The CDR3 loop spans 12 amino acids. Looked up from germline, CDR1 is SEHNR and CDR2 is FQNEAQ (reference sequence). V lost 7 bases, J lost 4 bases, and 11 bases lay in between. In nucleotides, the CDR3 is TGTGCCAGCATGAAATGGGGGTACGAGCAGTACTTC. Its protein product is CASMKWGYEQYF.

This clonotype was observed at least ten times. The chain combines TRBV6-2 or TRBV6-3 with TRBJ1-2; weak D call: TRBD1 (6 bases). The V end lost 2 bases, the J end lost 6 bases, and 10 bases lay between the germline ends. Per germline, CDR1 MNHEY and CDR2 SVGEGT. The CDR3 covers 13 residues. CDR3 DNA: TGTGCCAGCAGTTACGGGCCAGGGGATGGCTACACCTTC. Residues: CASSYGPGDGYTF.

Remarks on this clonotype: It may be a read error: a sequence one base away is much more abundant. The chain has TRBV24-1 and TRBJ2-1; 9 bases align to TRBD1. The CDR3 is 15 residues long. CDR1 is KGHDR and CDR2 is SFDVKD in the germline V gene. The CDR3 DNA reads TGTGCCCCCAGTGATCCGGGACAGGGCTACAATGAGCAGTTCTTC. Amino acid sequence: CAPSDPGQGYNEQFF.

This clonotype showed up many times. The DNA for the CDR3 is TGTGCCAGCAGCGCATACAGGAATTTTGACTCTGGAAACACCATATATTTT. Its protein product is CASSAYRNFDSGNTIYF. The J gene is TRBJ1-3, the V gene TRBV11-2, with D perhaps matching TRBD1 (5 bases). The germline gives CDR1 SGHAT, CDR2 FQNNGV. This CDR3 spans 17 amino acids. The V gene lost 5 bases and the J gene lost 0 bases, with 17 bases spanning the gap. Looking up the rest from reference TRBV11-2 and TRBJ1-3 gives the full variable domain: EAGVAQSPRYKIIEKRQSVAFWCNPISGHATLYWYQQILGQGPKLLIQFQNNGVVDDSQLPKDRFSAERLKGVDSTLKIQPAKLEDSAVYLCASSAYRNFDSGNTIYFGEGSWLTVV.

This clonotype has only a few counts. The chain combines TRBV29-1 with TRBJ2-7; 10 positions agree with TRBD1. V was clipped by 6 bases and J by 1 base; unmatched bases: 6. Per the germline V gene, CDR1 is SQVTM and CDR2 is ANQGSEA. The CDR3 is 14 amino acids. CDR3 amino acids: CSVADRGLSYEQYF. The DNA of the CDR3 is TGCAGCGTCGCTGACAGGGGGCTTTCCTACGAGCAGTACTTC.

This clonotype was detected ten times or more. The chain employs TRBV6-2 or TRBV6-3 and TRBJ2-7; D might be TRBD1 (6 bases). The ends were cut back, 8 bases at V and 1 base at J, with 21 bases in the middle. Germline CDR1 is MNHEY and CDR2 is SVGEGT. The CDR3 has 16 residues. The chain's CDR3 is CASARPGVGYSYEQYV. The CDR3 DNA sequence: TGTGCCAGCGCCCGACCAGGGGTGGGATATTCCTACGAGCAGTACGTC.

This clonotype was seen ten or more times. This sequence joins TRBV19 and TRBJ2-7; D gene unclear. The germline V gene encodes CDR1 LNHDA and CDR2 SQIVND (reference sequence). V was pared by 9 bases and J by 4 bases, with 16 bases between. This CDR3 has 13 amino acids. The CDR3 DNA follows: TGTGCCAGCGCTCCGGATAATACTTACGAGCAGTACGTC. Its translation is CASAPDNTYEQYV.

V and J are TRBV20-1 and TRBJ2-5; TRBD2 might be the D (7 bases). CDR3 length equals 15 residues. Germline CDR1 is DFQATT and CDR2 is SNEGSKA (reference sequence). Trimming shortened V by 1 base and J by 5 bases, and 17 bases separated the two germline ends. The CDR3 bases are TGCAGTGCTAGAGCCAGCGGGGACATCGGGGAGACCCAGTACTTC. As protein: CSARASGDIGETQYF.

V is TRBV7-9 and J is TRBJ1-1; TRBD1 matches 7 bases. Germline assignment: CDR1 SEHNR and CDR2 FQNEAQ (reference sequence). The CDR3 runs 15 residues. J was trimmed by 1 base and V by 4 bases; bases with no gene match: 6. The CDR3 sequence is CASSSPGTENTEAFF. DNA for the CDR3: TGTGCCAGCAGCTCCCCCGGGACAGAGAACACTGAAGCTTTCTTT.

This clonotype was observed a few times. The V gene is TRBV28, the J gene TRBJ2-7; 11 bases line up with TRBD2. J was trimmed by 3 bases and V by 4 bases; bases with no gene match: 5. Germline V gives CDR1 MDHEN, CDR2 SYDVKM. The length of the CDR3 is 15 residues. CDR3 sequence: CASSSHGTSGYEQYV. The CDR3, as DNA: TGTGCCAGCAGTTCTCACGGGACTAGCGGCTACGAGCAGTACGTC.

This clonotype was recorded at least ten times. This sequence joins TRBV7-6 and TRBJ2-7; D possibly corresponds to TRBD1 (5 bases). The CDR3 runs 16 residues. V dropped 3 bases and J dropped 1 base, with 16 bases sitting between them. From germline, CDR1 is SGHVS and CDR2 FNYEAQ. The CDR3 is CASSFGQGSPSYEQYF. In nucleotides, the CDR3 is TGTGCCAGCAGCTTCGGGCAGGGTTCCCCTTCCTACGAGCAGTACTTC.

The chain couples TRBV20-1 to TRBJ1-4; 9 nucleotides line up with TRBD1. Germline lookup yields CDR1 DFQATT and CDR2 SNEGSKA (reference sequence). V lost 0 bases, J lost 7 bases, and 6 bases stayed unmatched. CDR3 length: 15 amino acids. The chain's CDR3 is CSARERDRALEKLFF. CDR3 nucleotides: TGCAGTGCTAGAGAACGGGACAGGGCCCTTGAAAAACTGTTTTTT.

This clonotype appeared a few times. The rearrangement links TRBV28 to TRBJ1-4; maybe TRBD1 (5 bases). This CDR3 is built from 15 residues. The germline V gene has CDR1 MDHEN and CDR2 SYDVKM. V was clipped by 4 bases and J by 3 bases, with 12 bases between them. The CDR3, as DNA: TGTGCCAGCAGTTCGGTCGGGGGGTCTAATGAAAAACTGTTTTTT. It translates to CASSSVGGSNEKLFF.

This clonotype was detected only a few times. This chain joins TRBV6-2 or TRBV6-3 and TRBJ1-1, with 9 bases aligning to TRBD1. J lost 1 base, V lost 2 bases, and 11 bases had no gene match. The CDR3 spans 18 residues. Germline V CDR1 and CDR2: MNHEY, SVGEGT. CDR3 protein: CASSYLFGTGGQNTEAFF. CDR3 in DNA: TGTGCCAGCAGTTACCTTTTCGGCACAGGGGGCCAGAACACTGAAGCTTTCTTT.